This T cell receptor beta chain was sequenced in a study of PD-L1 blockade in urothelial cancer. Time point described: pretreatment peripheral blood. The CDR3 totals 14 residues. Germline V gene sequence: CDR1 SGHRS, CDR2 YFSETQ. V was clipped by 5 bases and J by 3 bases; unmatched bases: 7. The data were produced by immunoSEQ multiplex PCR, yet TCRdb's version contains in-frame clones alone and is incomplete. The sample lists approximately 52,000 clones; 65% to 90% were seen once. The TCR originated in an older man with urothelial cancer. This rearrangement joins TRBV5-1 to TRBJ2-7, with TRBD1 matching 8 bases. Here the sequenced sample was PBMCs, taken around atezolizumab (anti-PD-L1) treatment. CDR3 region: CASSASGGGYEQYF. For the CDR3, the DNA is TGCGCCAGCAGTGCGTCAGGGGGCGGCTACGAGCAGTACTTC.